The 20 T cell receptor beta chains in this list originate from one sample, sequenced in a study of identical twins' blood T cells. MiXCR, run by TCRdb on the 5' RACE reads, gives a single entry per CDR3 protein. Among 350,000 to 400,000 distinct CDR3 sequences listed, over 25% were seen once. Sequences were obtained from PBMCs. All receptors derive from a woman between 18 and 55 years old in good health.

This clonotype has more than one count but fewer than ten. Germline and junction disagree at one end, which may indicate a read error. V usage is TRBV19 and J usage is TRBJ1-6; D is unresolved. Germline loops: CDR1 LNHDA, CDR2 SQIVND (reference sequence). The CDR3 sequence is 14 residues long. CDR3 in DNA: TGTGCAAGTAGTATAAATCCTGGAGACTCACCCCACCACTTT. Residues: CASSINPGDSPHHF.

Of note for this clonotype: A junction boundary mismatches the germline segment, possibly from a read error. The chain is built from TRBV6-5 and TRBJ2-3; TRBD2 aligns across 11 bases. Germline lookup yields CDR1 MNHEY and CDR2 SVGAGI. This CDR3 has 16 amino acids. Written as DNA, the CDR3 is TGTGCCGGCAGTTACTTGGCTAGCGGGAGGAGGGATACGCAGTATTTT. It yields the protein CAGSYLASGRRDTQYF.

The genes are TRBV5-1 and TRBJ2-2, with D hard to call. Germline V gene data show CDR1 as SGHRS and CDR2 as YFSETQ. The CDR3 extends over 13 amino acids. Trimming cost V 2 bases and J 6 bases, with 8 bases left between them. The CDR3 loop is CASSFQQSGELFF. The CDR3, as DNA: TGCGCCAGCAGCTTTCAACAATCCGGGGAGCTGTTTTTT.

This clonotype was recorded a few times. The chain is built from TRBV11-2 and TRBJ2-3; D remains ambiguous. CDR3 size: 16 residues. Between the trimmed V and J ends, which lost 2 bases and 2 bases, there was a span of 14 bases. Looked up from germline, CDR1 is SGHAT and CDR2 is FQNNGV. The CDR3 nucleotides read TGTGCCAGCAGCTTAAATGGCTTCCTACTCACAGATACGCAGTATTTT. Residues: CASSLNGFLLTDTQYF.

This chain links TRBV20-1 with TRBJ2-3; D tentatively reads TRBD1 or TRBD2 (6 bases each). The V gene's germline CDR1 is DFQATT and CDR2 SNEGSKA (reference sequence). CDR3 length equals 12 residues. CDR3 protein: CSPIGGTDTQYF. CDR3 nucleotide sequence: TGCAGCCCCATAGGGGGGACAGATACGCAGTATTTT.

As regards this clonotype: The junction shows a germline mismatch at one end, possibly a read error. V gene TRBV6-2 or TRBV6-3 combines with J gene TRBJ1-3, with TRBD1 matching over 7 bases. The CDR3 length is 15 residues. Germline assignment: CDR1 MNHEY and CDR2 SVGEGT. The CDR3 protein is CATWDRSRSGDTIYF. The CDR3 region has the DNA TGTGCCACTTGGGACAGATCTCGCTCTGGAGACACCATATATTTT.

In this sample, this clonotype turned up once. The CDR3, as DNA: TGTGCCAGCAGCCTAGGTAGGGACCCCCCTCAGCAGTTCTTC. Residues: CASSLGRDPPQQFF. This chain links TRBV7-9 with TRBJ2-1, with D possibly being TRBD1 or TRBD2 (5 bases each). This CDR3 comprises 14 residues. The germline V and J ends were trimmed by 5 bases and 11 bases, with 19 bases remaining between them. CDR1 and CDR2 from the germline V gene are SEHNR and FQNEAQ (reference sequence).

This clonotype turned up a few times. This chain uses TRBV20-1 with TRBJ2-5; a weak D match, TRBD2 (6 bases). The V and J ends lost 1 base and 5 bases respectively, with 17 bases between them. Germline assignment: CDR1 DFQATT and CDR2 SNEGSKA (reference sequence). This CDR3 has 15 amino acids. The CDR3 here is CSARAPSALMETQYF. In DNA form, the CDR3 reads TGCAGTGCTAGAGCCCCTAGCGCGTTGATGGAGACCCAGTACTTC.

In regard to this clonotype: The germline gene is not matched at one end of the junction; a read error may be the cause. The chain uses TRBV6-5 and TRBJ1-3, with D possibly matching TRBD1 (6 bases). This CDR3 is 15 amino acids long. The germline V gene encodes CDR1 MNHEY and CDR2 SVGAGI. The CDR3 sequence is CASTNTPGEGSTIYF. The CDR3 nucleotides are TGCGCCAGCACCAACACACCAGGGGAGGGAAGCACCATATATTTT.

The chain employs TRBV10-3 and TRBJ1-6; D gene uncertain. V lost 0 bases and J 5 bases, leaving 11 bases between the germline ends. The CDR3 runs 16 residues. The V gene's germline CDR1 is ENHRY and CDR2 SYGVKD. CDR3 nucleotides: TGTGCCATCAGTGAGTCGAATGTCAGAAATAATTCACCCCTCCACTTT. Its protein product is CAISESNVRNNSPLHF.

A note on this clonotype: The junction departs from germline at one end; a sequencing error may be responsible. The chain links TRBV20-1 to TRBJ2-3, with 10 bases that match TRBD2. Germline CDR1 is DFQATT and CDR2 is SNEGSKA (reference sequence). The CDR3 runs to 13 residues. The CDR3 region has the DNA TGTAGTGCTAGGGGGGTACTAGCGGGATCTGGGTATTTT. This translates into CSARGVLAGSGYF.

The chain has TRBV7-8 and TRBJ2-7; 11 bases are a match to TRBD2. The germline gives CDR1 SGHVS, CDR2 FQNEAQ. The CDR3 totals 15 residues. After removal of 5 bases from V and 2 bases from J, the junction contained 5 bases not matched to a gene. The CDR3 is CASSPGLAAAYEQYV. The DNA of the CDR3 is TGTGCCAGCAGCCCGGGACTAGCGGCGGCCTACGAGCAGTACGTC.

This chain uses TRBV9 with TRBJ2-5, with TRBD1 identical over 7 bases. After removal of 0 bases from V and 5 bases from J, the junction contained 4 bases not matched to a gene. From germline, CDR1 is SGDLS and CDR2 YYNGEE. CDR3 length: 14 residues. The CDR3 region is CASSVGQGSETQYF. For the CDR3, the DNA is TGTGCCAGCAGCGTAGGACAGGGAAGCGAGACCCAGTACTTC.

This clonotype was seen at least ten times. The J gene is TRBJ1-2, the V gene TRBV5-1; D unresolved. The germline V and J ends were trimmed by 7 bases and 6 bases, with 13 bases remaining between them. This CDR3 comprises 12 residues. The germline V gene encodes CDR1 SGHRS and CDR2 YFSETQ. In DNA, the CDR3 is TGCGCCAGCTCTTGGATTGGGGATGGCTACACCTTC. This translates into CASSWIGDGYTF.

J is TRBJ1-1 and V is TRBV29-1; TRBD1 might be the D (5 bases). CDR1 is SQVTM, CDR2 ANQGSEA, per germline. The V gene lost 7 bases and the J gene lost 4 bases, with 16 bases spanning the gap. The CDR3 has 13 residues. The CDR3 loop reads CSAGWGSATEAFF. CDR3 nucleotides: TGCAGCGCTGGGTGGGGGTCTGCCACTGAAGCTTTCTTT.

This clonotype was seen more than once but under ten times. This rearrangement joins TRBV16 to TRBJ2-1; D perhaps matches TRBD1 (6 bases). The germline CDR1 and CDR2 sequences are KGHSY and FQNENV. Deletions cut 4 bases from V and 8 bases from J, with 12 bases between. The CDR3 is 13 amino acids. CDR3 coding DNA: TGTGCCAGCAGCCTTTACAGGGTGGATGAGCAGTTCTTC. As protein: CASSLYRVDEQFF.

This sequence joins TRBV29-1 and TRBJ2-7; D unresolved. The CDR3 is 11 amino acids. The germline CDR1 and CDR2 sequences are SQVTM and ANQGSEA. Trimming removed 4 bases from V and 4 bases from J, with 8 bases in between. CDR3 region: CSVGRGYEQYF. The DNA for the CDR3 is TGCAGCGTTGGTCGAGGATACGAGCAGTACTTC.

This clonotype showed up just a few times. The chain carries TRBV7-2 and TRBJ1-5; D is unresolved. V was shortened by 4 bases and J by 2 bases, with 12 bases between the two germline ends. This CDR3 region has 15 residues. Germline loops: CDR1 SGHTA, CDR2 FQGNSA. CDR3 sequence (DNA): TGTGCCAGCAGCTCCGCGGGGTCTGGCAATCAGCCCCAGCATTTT. Protein product: CASSSAGSGNQPQHF.

J is TRBJ2-7 and V is TRBV10-3; no clear D gene. CDR3 length: 12 amino acids. Germline loops: CDR1 ENHRY, CDR2 SYGVKD. Trimming left V 4 bases short and J 3 bases short, with 7 bases between. The CDR3 region is CAISAANYEQYF. The CDR3, as DNA: TGTGCCATCAGTGCCGCCAACTACGAGCAGTACTTC.

This clonotype occurred a few times. The chain carries TRBV20-1 and TRBJ2-7; TRBD2 agrees at 10 bases. The CDR3 has 15 amino acids. V gave up 0 bases and J gave up 3 bases; unmatched junction bases: 5. Germline V gives CDR1 DFQATT, CDR2 SNEGSKA (reference sequence). CDR3 sequence reads: CSARDSGTSDYEQYF. CDR3 nucleotides: TGCAGTGCTAGAGACTCCGGGACTAGCGACTACGAGCAGTACTTC.